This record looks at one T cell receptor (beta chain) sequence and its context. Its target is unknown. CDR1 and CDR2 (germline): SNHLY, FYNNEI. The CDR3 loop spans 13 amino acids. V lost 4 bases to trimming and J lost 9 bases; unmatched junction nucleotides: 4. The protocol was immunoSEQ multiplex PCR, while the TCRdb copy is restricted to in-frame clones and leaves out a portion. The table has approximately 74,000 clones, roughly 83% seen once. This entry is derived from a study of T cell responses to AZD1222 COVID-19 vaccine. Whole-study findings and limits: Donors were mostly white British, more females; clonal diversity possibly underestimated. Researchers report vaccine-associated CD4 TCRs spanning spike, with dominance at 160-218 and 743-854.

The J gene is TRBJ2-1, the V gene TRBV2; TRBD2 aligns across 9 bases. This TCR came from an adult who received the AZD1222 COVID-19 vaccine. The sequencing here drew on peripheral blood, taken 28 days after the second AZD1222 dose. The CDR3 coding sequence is TGTGCCAGCAGTGTAGGACTAGCGCTTGAGCAGTTCTTC. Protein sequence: CASSVGLALEQFF.